Given below is one T cell receptor (beta chain) in context. With 4 bases removed from V and 5 bases from J, the gap between germline ends came to 33 bases. Germline-derived CDR1 and CDR2 are SGHRS and YFSETQ. The CDR3 length is 21 residues. Authors' data handling: Reference gene primer amplification gave estimated nucleated cell counts. Measured with immunoSEQ multiplex PCR; TCRdb has only the in-frame clones, and not every one. V, J and clone size are taken as reported in that table, and D and trimming were inferred from the DNA itself. The sample shows 55,000 to 80,000 clones, 65% to 85% of them seen only once. The data derive from a study of blood T cell repertoires in COVID-19. Study context: Samples came from the United States, Italy and Spain, spanning acute and convalescent COVID-19. In each case, the material was cDNA or gDNA derived from T cells, B-cell-depleted T cells, or PBMCs.

The sequence was obtained from a human donor in a cohort sampled during active COVID-19. The gene calls are TRBV5-1 and TRBJ1-4, with a tentative D call TRBD1 (6 bases). Sequenced input: peripheral blood. In nucleotides, the CDR3 is TGCGCCAGCAGCCGCCACCTTGTTGTCTGGGGGCGGCAAGTCGGAAATGAAAAACTGTTTTTT. This codes for CASSRHLVVWGRQVGNEKLFF.